This T cell receptor beta chain is drawn from a study of blood T cell repertoires in COVID-19. Study as a whole: The United States, Italy and Spain supplied acute and convalescent COVID-19 samples. PBMCs, B-cell-depleted T cells, or T cells were the source of the cDNA or gDNA that made up the material.

Original analysis: Cell counts per sample came from amplifying reference gene primers. Sequenced by immunoSEQ multiplex PCR; TCRdb stores in-frame clones only, minus some. The V and J calls and clone size come from that table; D and trimming were worked out from the DNA. Altogether 330,000 or so clones are present, roughly 90% being singletons, with the ten largest covering just over 9.5%. Germline V gene lookup returns CDR1 MNHEY and CDR2 SVGEGT. The CDR3 has 15 amino acids. J gave up 5 bases and V 6 bases, and 10 bases lay outside the gene matches. The rearrangement uses TRBV6-2 or TRBV6-3 and TRBJ2-7; 10 nucleotides agree with TRBD2. The receptor was isolated from a man between 25 and 39 years old with COVID-19, enrolled during active disease. Sample: peripheral blood. In DNA form, the CDR3 reads TGTGCCAGCAGCCACCGAGCGGGGGGGCTCAACGAGCAGTACTTC. It specifies CASSHRAGGLNEQYF.